What follows is one T cell receptor (beta chain) and its context. The data were taken from a study of human T cells and chemical hapten exposure. One entry per CDR3 protein, called by TCRdb with MiXCR from the RACE reads. The profile shows tens of thousands of distinct CDR3 sequences, over 8.5% of them singletons. Time point indicated: patch test 1, 2 weeks after DPC sensitization. Treatment of the sample: therapeutic diphenylcyclopropenone sensitization with weekly scalp DPC. The V gene end was trimmed by 6 bases and the J gene end by 5 bases; junction bases not matched to a gene: 16. The CDR3 length is 18 residues. Germline V gene lookup returns CDR1 DFQATT and CDR2 SNEGSKA (reference sequence).

The receptor was derived from a woman in her forties or fifties with alopecia areata. Some clones in this sample may be carry-over from other donors' samples. V usage is TRBV20-1 and J usage is TRBJ2-3, with 14 nucleotides matching TRBD2. Sequenced material: whole blood, taken in connection with sensitization to the hapten diphenylcyclopropenone (DPC). CDR3 sequence reads: CSARPGLAGVGGEDTQYF. The CDR3 DNA follows: TGCAGTGCGAGACCGGGACTAGCGGGAGTAGGCGGGGAAGATACGCAGTATTTT.